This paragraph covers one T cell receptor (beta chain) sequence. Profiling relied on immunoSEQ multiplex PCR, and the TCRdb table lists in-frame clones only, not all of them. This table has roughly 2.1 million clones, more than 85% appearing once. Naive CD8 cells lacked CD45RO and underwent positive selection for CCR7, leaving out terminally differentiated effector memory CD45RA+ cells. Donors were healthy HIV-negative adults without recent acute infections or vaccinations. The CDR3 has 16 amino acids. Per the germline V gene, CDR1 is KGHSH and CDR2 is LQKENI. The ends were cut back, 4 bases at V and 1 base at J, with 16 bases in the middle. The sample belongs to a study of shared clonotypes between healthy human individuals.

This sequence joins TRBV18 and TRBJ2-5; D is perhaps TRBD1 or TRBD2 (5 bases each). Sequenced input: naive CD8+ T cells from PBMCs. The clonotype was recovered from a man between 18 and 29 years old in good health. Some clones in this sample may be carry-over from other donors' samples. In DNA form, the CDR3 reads TGTGCCAGCTCACACTACCGGGACGGGGTCCAAGAGACCCAGTACTTC. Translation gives CASSHYRDGVQETQYF. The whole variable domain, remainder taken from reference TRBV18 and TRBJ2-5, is NAGVMQNPRHLVRRRGQEARLRCSPMKGHSHVYWYRQLPEEGLKFMVYLQKENIIDESGMPKERFSAEFPKEGPSILRIQQVVRGDSAAYFCASSHYRDGVQETQYFGPGTRLLVL.